Detailed here is one T cell receptor (beta chain). CDR3 size: 14 residues. The V gene's germline CDR1 is MDHEN and CDR2 SYDVKM. Trimming took off 6 bases at V and 6 bases at J, with 15 bases between the two ends. The sample originates from a study of metastatic and nonmetastatic thyroid tumors. TCRdb ran MiXCR on the PCR reads. Here the sample spans approximately 69,000 clones, 12% to 15% being singletons. Ahead of thyroid surgery, no patient had received treatment of any kind. The material sequenced was blood. This TCR came from a male donor with papillary thyroid cancer or a benign thyroid nodule (not recorded which). Some clones in this sample may be carry-over from other donors' samples. This sequence joins TRBV28 and TRBJ1-5; a possible D gene is TRBD1 (6 bases). The CDR3 loop reads CASRRTVGGQPQHF. CDR3 DNA sequence: TGTGCCAGCAGGCGGACAGTTGGCGGTCAGCCCCAGCATTTT.